This T cell receptor (beta chain) was sequenced for a study of cytomegalovirus exposure and HLA in healthy donors. Across the whole study: The approximately 720 first-cohort repertoires and the approximately 110 validation repertoires shared the same platform, a later analysis reported.

The donors were members of the roughly 120-subject validation cohort (separate from the roughly 700-subject first cohort). The assay was immunoSEQ multiplex PCR, and TCRdb's table has in-frame clones only and misses some. In the table there are approximately 58,000 clones, roughly 90% of which are singletons. Whole-study findings and limits: Three chains tied to CMV proved CMV antigen-specific in vitro.

Trimming cost V 2 bases and J 3 bases, with 7 bases left between them. This CDR3 is 13 amino acids long. Per the germline V gene, CDR1 is ENHRY and CDR2 is SYGVKD. As concerns this clone: The antigen is unknown.

Sequenced input: PBMCs. This chain joins TRBV10-3 and TRBJ1-1; no definite D call. The sequence came from a woman aged 25 to 39 in good health and CMV-seronegative. The CDR3 bases are TGTGCCATCAGTGAGACTCGGGACACTGAAGCTTTCTTT. Protein product: CAISETRDTEAFF.